Sequencing of this T cell receptor beta chain was carried out in a study of cytomegalovirus exposure and HLA in healthy donors. Notes on this clone: What it recognizes is unknown.

Regarding the study as a whole: The Asian-associated ancestry cluster reportedly had fewer N-insertions than the approximately 700-donor mean in a later analysis. Immune exposure data for these donors was limited to CMV serostatus.

60 Vbeta and 13 Jbeta primers were used in PCR. Sequencing was performed with immunoSEQ multiplex PCR; in TCRdb, only in-frame clones are kept and a portion is missing. The data contain some 190,000 clones, roughly 80% of them singletons. There are 16 residues in the CDR3. The ends lost 2 bases at V and 4 bases at J; junction bases unmatched: 3. Germline CDR1 and CDR2: KGHSH and LQKENI. The receptor was isolated from a woman aged 25 to 39 in good health and CMV-seropositive. The chain carries TRBV18 and TRBJ2-1; 12 nucleotides match TRBD2. The sequenced sample was PBMCs. As DNA, the CDR3 is TGTGCCAGCTCACCAAGGACTAGCGGGGCGTACAATGAGCAGTTCTTC. Its translation: CASSPRTSGAYNEQFF. Full variable domain (rest looked up from reference TRBV18 and TRBJ2-1): NAGVMQNPRHLVRRRGQEARLRCSPMKGHSHVYWYRQLPEEGLKFMVYLQKENIIDESGMPKERFSAEFPKEGPSILRIQQVVRGDSAAYFCASSPRTSGAYNEQFFGPGTRLTVL.